Each of the 5 T cell receptor beta chains below was sequenced from the same sample in a study of PD-1 blockade in classical Hodgkin lymphoma (TCRdb year 2020). The meaning of the sample's time point label: cycle 4 day 1 (C4D1), after around six weeks of nivolumab. Every trial patient had relapsed following autologous stem cell transplantation, and prior brentuximab vedotin exposure was what differed among cohorts A, B and C. A Miltenyi CD8+ T cell isolation kit was used for magnetic negative selection to purify CD8+ T cells from thawed PBMCs. Libraries were built with the immunoSEQ multiplex PCR assay. This immuneACCESS table, as held by TCRdb, lists in-frame sequences with V and J called but not all clones. Of the missing ones, under half trace to an unresolved V gene in checked studies; the others have no known cause. Counted in this sample were 8,000 to 8,500 clones; approximately 80% of them appeared once. About a quarter of the sample is held by the ten biggest clonotypes.

Sequencing was performed on CD8+ T cells from blood, taken before the fourth cycle of nivolumab. These receptors were taken from a human donor with classical Hodgkin lymphoma.

This chain joins TRBV6-5 and TRBJ1-5; D is undetermined. Germline V gene lookup returns CDR1 MNHEY and CDR2 SVGAGI. CDR3 size: 13 residues. V was clipped by 2 bases and J by 5 bases, with 7 bases between them. The CDR3 sequence is CASSYGVDQPQHF. The CDR3 DNA reads as TGTGCCAGCAGTTACGGGGTGGATCAGCCCCAGCATTTT.

Only a few counts were recorded for this clone. CDR3 coding DNA: TGTGCCAGTAGTTCAACAGGGTCGGTCGCCAAAAACATTCAGTACTTC. Its protein product is CASSSTGSVAKNIQYF. The chain is built from TRBV19 and TRBJ2-4, with a possible D match to TRBD1 (6 bases). Between the trimmed V and J ends, which lost 5 bases and 1 base, there was a span of 15 bases. Germline CDR1 LNHDA, CDR2 SQIVND (reference sequence). The CDR3 extends over 16 amino acids.

This chain uses TRBV27 with TRBJ2-7, with D uncertain. Germline loops: CDR1 MNHEY, CDR2 SMNVEV (reference sequence). CDR3 length: 15 amino acids. The V end lost 0 bases, the J end lost 2 bases, and 11 bases lay between the germline ends. This CDR3 is CASSLSLMGTYEQYF. The CDR3, as DNA: TGTGCCAGCAGTTTATCCCTCATGGGGACCTACGAGCAGTACTTC.

This chain connects TRBV4-1 to TRBJ1-1; D gene unclear. Germline CDR1 and CDR2: MGHRA and YSYEKL. Between the trimmed V and J ends, which lost 0 bases and 7 bases, there was a span of 12 bases. The CDR3 is 14 residues long. CDR3 sequence (DNA): TGCGCCAGCAGCCAAGAAGGCAGCAGACTTGAAGCTTTCTTT. Translated: CASSQEGSRLEAFF.

The chain uses TRBV5-4 and TRBJ2-7; D perhaps matches TRBD2 (6 bases). V lost 0 bases, J lost 2 bases, and 12 bases lay in between. In germline, CDR1 is SGHNT, CDR2 YYREEE (reference sequence). The CDR3 contains 15 residues. The chain's CDR3 is CASSLVPGSPYEQYF. The DNA for the CDR3 is TGTGCCAGCAGCTTGGTACCCGGGAGCCCCTACGAGCAGTACTTC.